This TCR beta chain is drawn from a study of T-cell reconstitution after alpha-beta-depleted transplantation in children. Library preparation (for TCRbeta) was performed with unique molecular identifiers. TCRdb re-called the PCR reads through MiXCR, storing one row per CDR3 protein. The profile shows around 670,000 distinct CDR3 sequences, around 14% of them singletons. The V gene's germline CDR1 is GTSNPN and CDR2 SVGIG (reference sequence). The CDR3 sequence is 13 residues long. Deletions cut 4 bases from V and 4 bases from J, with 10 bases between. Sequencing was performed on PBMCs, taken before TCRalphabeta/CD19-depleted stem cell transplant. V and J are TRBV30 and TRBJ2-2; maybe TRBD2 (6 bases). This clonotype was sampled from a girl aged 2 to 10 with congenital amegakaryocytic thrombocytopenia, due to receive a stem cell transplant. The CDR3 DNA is TGTGCCTGGATCGAGGGACTCACCGGGGAGCTGTTTTTT. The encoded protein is CAWIEGLTGELFF.